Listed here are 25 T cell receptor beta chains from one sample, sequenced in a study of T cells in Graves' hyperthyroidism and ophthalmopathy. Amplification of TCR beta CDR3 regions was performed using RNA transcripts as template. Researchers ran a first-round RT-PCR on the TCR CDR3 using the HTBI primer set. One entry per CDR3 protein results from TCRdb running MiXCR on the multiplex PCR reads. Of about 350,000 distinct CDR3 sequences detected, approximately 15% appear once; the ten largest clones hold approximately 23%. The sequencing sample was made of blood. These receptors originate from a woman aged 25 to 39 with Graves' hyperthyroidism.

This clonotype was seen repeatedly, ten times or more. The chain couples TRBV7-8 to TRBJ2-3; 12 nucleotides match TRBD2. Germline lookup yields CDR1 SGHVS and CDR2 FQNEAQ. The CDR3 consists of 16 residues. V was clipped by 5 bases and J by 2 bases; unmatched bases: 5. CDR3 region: CASSPGLAGNTDTQYF. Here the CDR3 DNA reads TGTGCCAGCAGCCCGGGACTAGCGGGTAACACAGATACGCAGTATTTT.

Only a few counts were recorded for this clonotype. The CDR3 nucleotides are TGTGCCAGTAGTATAGTGGGGACCGGGGAGCTGTTTTTT. Translation gives CASSIVGTGELFF. This sequence joins TRBV19 and TRBJ2-2; D gene unclear. Germline V gene lookup returns CDR1 LNHDA and CDR2 SQIVND (reference sequence). Trimming removed 1 base at V and 5 bases at J, with 5 bases between. This CDR3 region has 13 residues.

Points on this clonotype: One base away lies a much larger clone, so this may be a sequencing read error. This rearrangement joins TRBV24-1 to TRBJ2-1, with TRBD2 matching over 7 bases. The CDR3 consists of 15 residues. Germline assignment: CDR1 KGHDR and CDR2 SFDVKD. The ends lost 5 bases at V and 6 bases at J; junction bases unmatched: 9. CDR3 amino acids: CATSGGGSRCNEQFF. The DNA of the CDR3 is TGTGCCACCAGTGGCGGCGGGAGTAGGTGCAATGAGCAGTTCTTC.

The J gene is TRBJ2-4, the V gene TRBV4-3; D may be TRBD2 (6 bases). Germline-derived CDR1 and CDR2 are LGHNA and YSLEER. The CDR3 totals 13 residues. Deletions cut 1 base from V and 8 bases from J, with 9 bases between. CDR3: CASSQVGGHIQYF. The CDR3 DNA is TGCGCCAGCAGCCAAGTCGGGGGACACATTCAGTACTTC.

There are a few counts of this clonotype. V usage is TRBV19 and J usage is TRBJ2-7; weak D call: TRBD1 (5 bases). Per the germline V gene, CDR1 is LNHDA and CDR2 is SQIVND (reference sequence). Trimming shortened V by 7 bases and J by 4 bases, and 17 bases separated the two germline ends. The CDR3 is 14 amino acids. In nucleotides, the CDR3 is TGTGCCAGTACTGGGGCAGGAATCGGGTACGAGCAGTACTTC. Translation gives CASTGAGIGYEQYF. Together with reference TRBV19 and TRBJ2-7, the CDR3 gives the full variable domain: DGGITQSPKYLFRKEGQNVTLSCEQNLNHDAMYWYRQDPGQGLRLIYYSQIVNDFQKGDIAEGYSVSREKKESFPLTVTSAQKNPTAFYLCASTGAGIGYEQYFGPGTRLTVT.

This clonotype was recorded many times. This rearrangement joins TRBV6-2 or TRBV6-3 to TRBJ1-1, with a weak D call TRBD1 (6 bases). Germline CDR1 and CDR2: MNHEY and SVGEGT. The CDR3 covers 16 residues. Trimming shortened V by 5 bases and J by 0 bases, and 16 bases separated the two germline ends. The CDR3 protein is CASSGIKRGVNTEAFF. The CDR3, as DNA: TGTGCCAGCAGTGGAATTAAAAGGGGGGTGAACACTGAAGCTTTCTTT.

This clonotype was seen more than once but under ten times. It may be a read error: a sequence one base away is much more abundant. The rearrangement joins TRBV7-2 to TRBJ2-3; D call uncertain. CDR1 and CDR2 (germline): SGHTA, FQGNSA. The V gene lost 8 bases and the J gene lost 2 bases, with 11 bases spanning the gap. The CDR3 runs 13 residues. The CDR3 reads CASGHDATDTQYF. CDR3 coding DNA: TGTGCCAGCGGCCACGACGCCACAGATACGCAGTATTTT.

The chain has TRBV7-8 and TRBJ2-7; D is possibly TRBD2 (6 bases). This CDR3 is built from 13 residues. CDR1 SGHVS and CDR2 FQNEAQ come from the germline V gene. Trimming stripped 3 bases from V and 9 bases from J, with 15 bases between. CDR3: CASSLAGTRVQYF. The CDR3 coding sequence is TGTGCCAGCAGCTTGGCTGGGACTCGGGTGCAGTACTTC.

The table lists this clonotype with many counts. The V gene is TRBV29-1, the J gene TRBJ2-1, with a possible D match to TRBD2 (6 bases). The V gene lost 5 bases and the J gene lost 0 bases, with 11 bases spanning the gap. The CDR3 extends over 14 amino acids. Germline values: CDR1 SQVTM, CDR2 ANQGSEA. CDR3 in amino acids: CSVKAGSSYNEQFF. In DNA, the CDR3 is TGCAGCGTTAAGGCCGGGAGCTCCTACAATGAGCAGTTCTTC.

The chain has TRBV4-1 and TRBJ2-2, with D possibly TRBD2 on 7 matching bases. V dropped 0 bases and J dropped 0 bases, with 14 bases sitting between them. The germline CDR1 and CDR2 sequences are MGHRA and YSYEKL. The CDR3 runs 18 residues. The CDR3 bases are TGCGCCAGCAGCCAAGATGGGGGGGGGGCCGCGAACACCGGGGAGCTGTTTTTT. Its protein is CASSQDGGGAANTGELFF.

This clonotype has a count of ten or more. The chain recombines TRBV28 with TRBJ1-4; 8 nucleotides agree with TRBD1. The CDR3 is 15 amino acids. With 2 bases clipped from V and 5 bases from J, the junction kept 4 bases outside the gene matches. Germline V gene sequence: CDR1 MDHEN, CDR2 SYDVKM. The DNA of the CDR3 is TGTGCCAGCAGTTTAATAGGGACAGGCAATGAAAAACTGTTTTTT. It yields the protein CASSLIGTGNEKLFF.

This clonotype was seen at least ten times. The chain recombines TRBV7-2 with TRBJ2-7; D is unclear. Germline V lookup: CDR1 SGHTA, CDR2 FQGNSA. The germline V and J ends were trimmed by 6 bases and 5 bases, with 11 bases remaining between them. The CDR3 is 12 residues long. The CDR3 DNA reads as TGTGCCAGCAGTCCCCTGACGAACGAGCAGTACTTC. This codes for CASSPLTNEQYF.

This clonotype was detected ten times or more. The CDR3 nucleotides are TGCAGCGTTGAACCCCCACTGGTGCGAGAGACCCAGTACTTC. It yields the protein CSVEPPLVRETQYF. The V and J genes are TRBV29-1 and TRBJ2-5; D uncertain. Per germline, CDR1 SQVTM and CDR2 ANQGSEA. V lost 2 bases, J lost 4 bases, and 14 bases lay in between. The CDR3 is 14 amino acids. The variable domain in full, with the rest retrieved from reference TRBV29-1 and TRBJ2-5, is SAVISQKPSRDICQRGTSLTIQCQVDSQVTMMFWYRQQPGQSLTLIATANQGSEATYESGFVIDKFPISRPNLTFSTLTVSNMSPEDSSIYLCSVEPPLVRETQYFGPGTRLLVL.

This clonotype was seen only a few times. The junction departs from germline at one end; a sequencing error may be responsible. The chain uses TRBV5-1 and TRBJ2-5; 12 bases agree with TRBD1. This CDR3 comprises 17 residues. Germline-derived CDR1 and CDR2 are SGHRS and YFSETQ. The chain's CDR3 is CASSSQGQGALQEAQYF. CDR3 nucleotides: TGCGCCAGCAGCTCCCAGGGACAGGGGGCCCTACAAGAGGCCCAGTACTTC.

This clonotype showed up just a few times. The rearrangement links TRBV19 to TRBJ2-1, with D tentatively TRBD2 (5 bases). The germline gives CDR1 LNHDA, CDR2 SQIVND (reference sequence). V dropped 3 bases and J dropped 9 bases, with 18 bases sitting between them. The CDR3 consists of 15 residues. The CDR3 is CASSMRVVGLGEQFF. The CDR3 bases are TGTGCCAGTAGTATGCGGGTGGTAGGTCTGGGTGAGCAGTTCTTC.

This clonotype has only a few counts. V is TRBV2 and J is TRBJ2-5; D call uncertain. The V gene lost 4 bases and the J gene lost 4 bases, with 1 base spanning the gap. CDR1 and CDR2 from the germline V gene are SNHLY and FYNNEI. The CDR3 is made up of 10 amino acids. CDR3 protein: CASSVETQYF. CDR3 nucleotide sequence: TGTGCCAGCAGTGTAGAGACCCAGTACTTC.

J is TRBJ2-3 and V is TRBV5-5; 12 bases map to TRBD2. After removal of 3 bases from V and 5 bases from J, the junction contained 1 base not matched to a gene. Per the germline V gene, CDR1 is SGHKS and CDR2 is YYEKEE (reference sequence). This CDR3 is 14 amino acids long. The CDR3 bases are TGTGCCAGCAGCTGGACTAGCGGGATAGATACGCAGTATTTT. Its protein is CASSWTSGIDTQYF.

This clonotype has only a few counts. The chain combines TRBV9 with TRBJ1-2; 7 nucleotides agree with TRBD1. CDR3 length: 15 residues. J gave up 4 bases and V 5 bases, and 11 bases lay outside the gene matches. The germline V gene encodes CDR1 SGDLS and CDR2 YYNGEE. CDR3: CASRPMDRILYGYTF. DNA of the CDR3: TGTGCCAGCAGACCTATGGACAGGATTCTCTATGGCTACACCTTC.

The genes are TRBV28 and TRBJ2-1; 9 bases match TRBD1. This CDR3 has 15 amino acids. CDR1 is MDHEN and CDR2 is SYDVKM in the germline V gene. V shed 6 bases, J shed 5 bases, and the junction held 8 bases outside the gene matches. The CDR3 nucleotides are TGTGCCAGCAGATCCAGGACAGGGGACGACAATGAGCAGTTCTTC. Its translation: CASRSRTGDDNEQFF.

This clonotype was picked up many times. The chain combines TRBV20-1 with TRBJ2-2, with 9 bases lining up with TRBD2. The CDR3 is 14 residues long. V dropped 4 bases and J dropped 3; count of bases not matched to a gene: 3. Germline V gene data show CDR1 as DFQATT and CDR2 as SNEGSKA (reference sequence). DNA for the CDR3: TGCAGTGCTACCCTAGCGGGGTACACCGGGGAGCTGTTTTTT. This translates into CSATLAGYTGELFF.

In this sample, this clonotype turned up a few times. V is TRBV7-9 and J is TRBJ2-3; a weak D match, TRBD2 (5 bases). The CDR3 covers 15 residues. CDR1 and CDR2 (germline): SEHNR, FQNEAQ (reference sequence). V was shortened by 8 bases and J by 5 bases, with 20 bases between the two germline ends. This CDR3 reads CASDVAVREGDTQYF. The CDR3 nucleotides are TGTGCCAGCGACGTCGCTGTACGTGAGGGAGATACGCAGTATTTT.

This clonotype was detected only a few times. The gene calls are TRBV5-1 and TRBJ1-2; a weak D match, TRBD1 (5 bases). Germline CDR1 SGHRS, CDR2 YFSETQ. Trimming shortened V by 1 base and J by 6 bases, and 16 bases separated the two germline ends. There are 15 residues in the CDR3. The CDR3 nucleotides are TGCGCCAGCAGCTTGAACGCGGCAGGGAGGGATGGCTACACCTTC. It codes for CASSLNAAGRDGYTF.

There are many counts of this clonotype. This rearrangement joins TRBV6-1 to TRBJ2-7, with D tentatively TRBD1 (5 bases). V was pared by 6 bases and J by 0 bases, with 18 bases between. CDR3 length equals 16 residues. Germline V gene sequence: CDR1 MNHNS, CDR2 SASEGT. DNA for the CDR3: TGTGCCAGCAGAATCTCTCAGGGAATAAGCTCCTACGAGCAGTACTTC. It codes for CASRISQGISSYEQYF.

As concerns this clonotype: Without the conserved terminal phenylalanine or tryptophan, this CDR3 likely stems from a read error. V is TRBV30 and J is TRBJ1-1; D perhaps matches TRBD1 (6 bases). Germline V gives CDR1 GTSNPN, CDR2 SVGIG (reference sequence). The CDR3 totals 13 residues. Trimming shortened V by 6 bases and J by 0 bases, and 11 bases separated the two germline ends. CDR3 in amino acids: CACYRDMNTEAFL. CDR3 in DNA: TGTGCCTGCTACAGGGACATGAACACTGAAGCTTTCTTA.

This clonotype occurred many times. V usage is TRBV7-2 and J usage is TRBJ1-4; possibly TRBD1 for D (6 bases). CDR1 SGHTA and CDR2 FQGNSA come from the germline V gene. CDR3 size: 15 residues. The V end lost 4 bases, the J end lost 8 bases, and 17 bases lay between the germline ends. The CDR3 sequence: CASSSRGGIREKLFF. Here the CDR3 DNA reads TGTGCCAGCAGCTCGAGGGGGGGAATACGGGAAAAACTGTTTTTT.